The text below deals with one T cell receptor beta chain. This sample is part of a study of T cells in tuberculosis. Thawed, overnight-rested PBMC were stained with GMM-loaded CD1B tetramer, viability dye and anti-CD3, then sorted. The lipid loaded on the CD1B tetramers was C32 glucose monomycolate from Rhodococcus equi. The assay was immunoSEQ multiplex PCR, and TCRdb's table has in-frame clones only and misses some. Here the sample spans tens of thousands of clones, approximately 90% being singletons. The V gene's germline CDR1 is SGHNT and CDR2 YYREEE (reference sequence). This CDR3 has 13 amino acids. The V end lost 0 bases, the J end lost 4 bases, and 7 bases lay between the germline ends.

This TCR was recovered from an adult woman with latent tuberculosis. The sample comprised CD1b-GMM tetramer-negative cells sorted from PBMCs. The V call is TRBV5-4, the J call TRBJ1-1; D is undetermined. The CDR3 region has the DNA TGTGCCAGCAGCTTGGAGAGGGTCACTGAAGCTTTCTTT. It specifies CASSLERVTEAFF.